This T cell receptor (beta chain) was captured by sequencing in a study of blood T cell repertoires in COVID-19. V dropped 0 bases and J dropped 2; count of bases not matched to a gene: 6. CDR3 length: 18 amino acids. Germline-derived CDR1 and CDR2 are LNHDA and SQIVND (reference sequence). The repertoire was sequenced with immunoSEQ multiplex PCR; TCRdb's copy has only in-frame clones and lacks some. The sample shows over 200,000 clones, just over 85% of them seen only once. This clonotype was sampled from a man between 18 and 35 years old with active or convalescent COVID-19. The chain joins TRBV19 to TRBJ1-5; TRBD1 aligns across 11 bases. Input material: peripheral blood. In DNA, the CDR3 is TGTGCCAGTAGTATAGAGGACAGGGGGCATCTCGGCAATCAGCCCCAGCATTTT. Protein sequence: CASSIEDRGHLGNQPQHF.